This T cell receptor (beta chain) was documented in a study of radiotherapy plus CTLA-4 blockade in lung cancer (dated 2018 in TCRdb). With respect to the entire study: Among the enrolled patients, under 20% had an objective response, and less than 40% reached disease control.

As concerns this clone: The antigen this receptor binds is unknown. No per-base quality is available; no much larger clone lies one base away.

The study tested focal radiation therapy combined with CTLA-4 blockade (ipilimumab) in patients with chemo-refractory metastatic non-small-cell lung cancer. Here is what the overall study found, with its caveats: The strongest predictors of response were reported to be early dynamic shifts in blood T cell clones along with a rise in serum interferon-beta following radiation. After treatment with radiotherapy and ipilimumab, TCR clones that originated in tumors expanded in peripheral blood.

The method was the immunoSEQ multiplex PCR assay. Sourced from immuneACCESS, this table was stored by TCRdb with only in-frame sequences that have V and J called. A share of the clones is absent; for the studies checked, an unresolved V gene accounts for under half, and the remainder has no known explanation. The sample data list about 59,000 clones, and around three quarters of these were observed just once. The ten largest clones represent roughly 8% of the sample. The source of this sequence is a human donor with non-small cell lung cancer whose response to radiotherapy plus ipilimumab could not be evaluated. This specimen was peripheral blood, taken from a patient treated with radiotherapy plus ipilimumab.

The nucleotide sequence is given as TGTGCCAGCAGTTACCGGGACAGACTCACCGGGGAGCTGTTTTTT. Its translation is CASSYRDRLTGELFF. Recombination joined TRBV6-5 with TRBJ2-2; TRBD1 aligns with 7 central bases. Its CDR3 holds 15 amino acids, cysteine through phenylalanine. Only CDR3 DNA is held: 45 bases, read in frame from base 1. CDR1 MNHEY and CDR2 SVGAGI are derived from the germline V gene. Trimming removed 2 bases from V and 4 bases from J; the gene matches leave 4 bases unexplained.